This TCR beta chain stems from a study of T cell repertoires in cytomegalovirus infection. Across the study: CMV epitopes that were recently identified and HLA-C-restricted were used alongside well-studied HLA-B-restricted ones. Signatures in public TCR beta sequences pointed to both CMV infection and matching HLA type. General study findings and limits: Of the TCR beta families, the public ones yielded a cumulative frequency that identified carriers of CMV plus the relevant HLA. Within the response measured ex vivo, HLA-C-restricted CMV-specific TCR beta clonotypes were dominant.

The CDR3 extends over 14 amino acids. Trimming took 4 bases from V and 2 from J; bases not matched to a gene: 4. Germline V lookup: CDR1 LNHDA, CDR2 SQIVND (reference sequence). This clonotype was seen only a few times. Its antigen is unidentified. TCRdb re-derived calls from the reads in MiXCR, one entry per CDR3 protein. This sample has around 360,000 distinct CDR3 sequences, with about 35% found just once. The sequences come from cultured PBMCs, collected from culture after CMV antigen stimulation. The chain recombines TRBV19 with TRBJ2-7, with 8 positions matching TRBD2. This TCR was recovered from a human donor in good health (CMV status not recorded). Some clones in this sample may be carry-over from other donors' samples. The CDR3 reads CASSRAGVTYEQYV. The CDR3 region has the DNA TGTGCCAGTAGTAGAGCGGGAGTGACCTACGAGCAGTACGTC.